The next 2 T cell receptor beta chains were all read from a single sample in a study of preoperative IRX-2 immunotherapy in early breast cancer. TCRdb keeps only in-frame clones here, not all; method: immunoSEQ multiplex PCR. This table holds tens of thousands of clones, roughly 74% found once. Treatment here: preoperative locoregional IRX-2 cytokine immunotherapy. Here the sequenced sample was lymph node tissue, taken before IRX-2 immunotherapy. The source is a human donor with breast cancer.

The V gene is TRBV11-3, the J gene TRBJ2-6; D remains unclear. This CDR3 is 18 amino acids long. The ends were cut back, 3 bases at V and 0 bases at J, with 15 bases in the middle. Germline CDR1 reads SGHNT; CDR2 reads YENEEA. The CDR3 reads CASSFLPLAPSGANVLTF. CDR3 in DNA: TGTGCCAGCAGCTTTCTACCGCTCGCTCCCTCTGGGGCCAACGTCCTGACTTTC.

The chain is built from TRBV11-3 and TRBJ1-1; 9 nucleotides align to TRBD1. J was trimmed by 5 bases and V by 5 bases; bases with no gene match: 9. In germline, CDR1 is SGHNT, CDR2 YENEEA. CDR3 length: 15 amino acids. The CDR3 spells CASSPYTGGRTEAFF. Here the CDR3 DNA reads TGTGCCAGCAGCCCCTATACAGGGGGCAGAACTGAAGCTTTCTTT.